This TCR beta chain was recovered during a study of OX40 agonist ivuxolimab in advanced cancers. Regarding the study as a whole: Relative to CD4+, CD8+ T cells held more expanded clones on average.

Assay: immunoSEQ multiplex PCR; the TCRdb copy retains only in-frame clones and omits some. The sample has over 25,000 clones; 80% to 85% are singletons. Concerning this clone itself: What it binds is unknown.

The sample was CD4+ or CD8+ T cells sorted from blood, taken in a trial of the OX40 agonist ivuxolimab. The clonotype comes from an adult with an advanced solid tumor such as melanoma, head and neck, liver or kidney cancer.

CDR3 sequence (DNA): TGTGCCAGCAGTGTAATAGATAGCTCCTACAATGAGCAGTTCTTC. Its translation: CASSVIDSSYNEQFF. The chain couples TRBV6-1 to TRBJ2-1; D ambiguous. V was cut by 4 bases and J by 0 bases, with 10 bases left in between. The CDR3 contains 15 residues. Per the germline V gene, CDR1 is MNHNS and CDR2 is SASEGT.